Listed here is a single T cell receptor beta chain. The sample is drawn from a study of T-cell memory formation after mild COVID-19. Study as a whole: Largely donor-specific sequence clusters came from a couple of donors.

After 5'RACE with constant-segment primers, TCR alpha and TCR beta cDNA libraries carrying sample barcodes and UMIs were obtained. One entry per CDR3 protein results from TCRdb running MiXCR on the 5' RACE reads. Among some 320,000 distinct CDR3 sequences listed, around an eighth were seen once. The CDR3 covers 14 residues. Between the trimmed V and J ends, which lost 6 bases and 6 bases, there was a span of 18 bases. V and J are TRBV12-3 or TRBV12-4 and TRBJ2-7; perhaps TRBD1 as D (5 bases). Sequenced input: PBMCs or a T cell subset sorted from them (not recorded which). This sequence originates from a man between 18 and 35 years old who had mild COVID-19 (a few samples of this study predate the infection). Cell type and time point are not known. Written as DNA, the CDR3 is TGTGCCAGCAGCCTAGGGGCCCCGGCAGTCGAGCAGTACTTC. This gives the protein CASSLGAPAVEQYF.